Listed here are 20 T cell receptor beta chains from one sample, sequenced in a study of cytomegalovirus exposure and HLA in healthy donors. PCR employed 60 Vbeta and 13 Jbeta primers. Clones were read by immunoSEQ multiplex PCR, and TCRdb kept only the in-frame ones, dropping some. The data contain about 160,000 clones, 68% of them singletons. Input material: PBMCs. These receptors were obtained from a woman aged 18-29 years in good health and CMV-seropositive.

The CDR3, as DNA: TGTGCCAGTAGTCTCGACAGGGTCTATGGCTACACCTTC. This sequence encodes CASSLDRVYGYTF. The chain carries TRBV19 and TRBJ1-2; the match to TRBD1 covers 7 bases. Germline loops: CDR1 LNHDA, CDR2 SQIVND (reference sequence). V lost 5 bases and J lost 4; bases outside the gene matches: 4. CDR3 length: 13 amino acids.

The chain recombines TRBV28 with TRBJ2-4; 10 nucleotides line up with TRBD2. V trimming: 5 bases; J trimming: 1 base; junction bases outside the gene matches: 2. The CDR3 contains 15 residues. CDR1 and CDR2 (germline): MDHEN, SYDVKM. CDR3 protein: CASSLSGRAKNIQYF. CDR3 coding DNA: TGTGCCAGCAGTCTTAGCGGGAGGGCCAAAAACATTCAGTACTTC.

This sequence joins TRBV4-1 and TRBJ1-2, with a weak D call TRBD1 (5 bases). Per the germline V gene, CDR1 is MGHRA and CDR2 is YSYEKL. Trimming pared 1 base from V and 8 bases from J, leaving 20 bases between. The CDR3 has 16 residues. Here the CDR3 DNA reads TGCGCCAGCAGCCAAGGAGGCCAGAGGGCGGGGGGAGGCTACACCTTC. Translated: CASSQGGQRAGGGYTF.

The chain has TRBV13 and TRBJ2-5, with D possibly TRBD1 on 6 matching bases. Germline V gene sequence: CDR1 PRHDT, CDR2 FYEKMQ (reference sequence). This CDR3 spans 16 amino acids. V shed 0 bases and J shed 5 bases, with 16 bases lying between them. The CDR3 protein is CASSLGRWQGSETQYF. In nucleotides, the CDR3 is TGTGCCAGCAGCTTAGGACGGTGGCAGGGGTCGGAGACCCAGTACTTC. The variable domain in full, completed from reference TRBV13 and TRBJ2-5, reads AAGVIQSPRHLIKEKRETATLKCYPIPRHDTVYWYQQGPGQDPQFLISFYEKMQSDKGSIPDRFSAQQFSDYHSELNMSSLELGDSALYFCASSLGRWQGSETQYFGPGTRLLVL.

The V call is TRBV7-2, the J call TRBJ1-5, with TRBD1 matching over 7 bases. The CDR3 has 16 amino acids. V lost 4 bases to trimming and J lost 3 bases; unmatched junction nucleotides: 9. The V gene's germline CDR1 is SGHTA and CDR2 FQGNSA. As DNA, the CDR3 is TGTGCCAGCAGCTACTGGACAGGATTAGACAATCAGCCCCAGCATTTT. This codes for CASSYWTGLDNQPQHF.

This clone was found a few times. The chain uses TRBV10-2 and TRBJ1-2, with 7 nucleotides matching TRBD1. V was pared by 7 bases and J by 4 bases, with 6 bases of the junction left unmatched. Per the germline V gene, CDR1 is WSHSY and CDR2 is SAAADI. The CDR3 covers 13 residues. CDR3 sequence: CASNWDRSYGYTF. In DNA form, the CDR3 reads TGCGCCAGCAACTGGGACAGAAGCTATGGCTACACCTTC.

The CDR3 region has the DNA TGTGCCAGCAGCCGTGGCCTACTAGCGAACACCGGGGAGCTGTTTTTT. Translation: CASSRGLLANTGELFF. J is TRBJ2-2 and V is TRBV5-5, with a tentative D call TRBD2 (5 bases). This CDR3 has 16 residues. The germline CDR1 and CDR2 sequences are SGHKS and YYEKEE (reference sequence). V lost 4 bases to trimming and J lost 0 bases, with 13 bases between them.

The J gene is TRBJ2-2, the V gene TRBV5-1, with TRBD1 identical over 9 bases. This CDR3 is 15 amino acids long. Trimming cost V 4 bases and J 3 bases; bases outside gene matches: 4. Germline V gives CDR1 SGHRS, CDR2 YFSETQ. Here the CDR3 reads CASSNRGLDTGELFF. The CDR3 DNA reads TGCGCCAGCAGCAACAGGGGGCTCGACACCGGGGAGCTGTTTTTT.

CDR3 nucleotide sequence: TGCGCCAGCAGCCCAGGGGGCGGGGACTTCACAGATACGCAGTATTTT. Translating gives CASSPGGGDFTDTQYF. The V call is TRBV4-1, the J call TRBJ2-3; the match to TRBD1 covers 8 bases. The junction had 8 bases not matched to a gene; V was cut back by 4 bases and J by 2 bases. The CDR3 loop spans 16 amino acids. Germline V gene sequence: CDR1 MGHRA, CDR2 YSYEKL.

This clone was detected only a few times. V and J are TRBV19 and TRBJ2-1; a possible D gene is TRBD2 (5 bases). Germline V lookup: CDR1 LNHDA, CDR2 SQIVND (reference sequence). This CDR3 spans 11 amino acids. V dropped 9 bases and J dropped 5 bases, with 8 bases sitting between them. In nucleotides, the CDR3 is TGTGCCAGGGAGGTAAACAATGAGCAGTTCTTC. This translates into CAREVNNEQFF.

This sequence joins TRBV7-9 and TRBJ2-3; 7 bases are shared with TRBD1. The length of the CDR3 is 14 residues. V trimming: 3 bases; J trimming: 2 bases; junction bases outside the gene matches: 2. Germline CDR1 and CDR2: SEHNR and FQNEAQ (reference sequence). CDR3 loop: CASSFQGDTDTQYF. The CDR3 coding sequence is TGTGCCAGCAGCTTTCAGGGGGACACAGATACGCAGTATTTT. Complete variable domain (other parts from reference TRBV7-9 and TRBJ2-3): DTGVSQNPRHKITKRGQNVTFRCDPISEHNRLYWYRQTLGQGPEFLTYFQNEAQLEKSRLLSDRFSAERPKGSFSTLEIQRTEQGDSAMYLCASSFQGDTDTQYFGPGTRLTVL.

The V call is TRBV5-1, the J call TRBJ1-2; D is uncertain. The CDR3 contains 13 residues. Deletions cut 1 base from V and 8 bases from J, with 12 bases between. Germline lookup yields CDR1 SGHRS and CDR2 YFSETQ. The CDR3 DNA reads as TGCGCCAGCAGCTTGATATCCCCCCCCGGCTACACCTTC. It is translated as CASSLISPPGYTF.

In DNA form, the CDR3 reads TGCGCCAGCAGCCCTATCCGGTACAGGGTGGATTTAGGTGAAAAACTGTTTTTT. Protein: CASSPIRYRVDLGEKLFF. The chain employs TRBV4-1 and TRBJ1-4, with D possibly matching TRBD1 (6 bases). Germline values: CDR1 MGHRA, CDR2 YSYEKL. V lost 4 bases to trimming and J lost 7 bases, with 25 bases between them. The CDR3 has 18 amino acids.

The CDR3 loop reads CAGRTGRYPYEQYF. Here the CDR3 DNA reads TGTGCCGGTAGGACAGGGCGCTATCCCTACGAGCAGTACTTC. The chain recombines TRBV30 with TRBJ2-7, with 8 bases aligning to TRBD1. CDR1 and CDR2 (germline): GTSNPN, SVGIG (reference sequence). V shed 8 bases, J shed 2 bases, and the junction held 11 bases outside the gene matches. CDR3 length: 14 residues. The whole variable domain, filled in from reference TRBV30 and TRBJ2-7, reads SQTIHQWPATLVQPVGSPLSLECTVEGTSNPNLYWYRQAAGRGLQLLFYSVGIGQISSEVPQNLSASRPQDRQFILSSKKLLLSDSGFYLCAGRTGRYPYEQYFGPGTRLTVT.

This clone was counted between two and nine times. The V call is TRBV5-1, the J call TRBJ2-5, with TRBD1 matching 9 bases. Germline CDR1 and CDR2: SGHRS and YFSETQ. After removal of 4 bases from V and 5 bases from J, the junction contained 6 bases not matched to a gene. There are 14 residues in the CDR3. The CDR3 region has the DNA TGCGCCAGCAGCAAAGGGACAGGGACGGAGACCCAGTACTTC. Amino acids: CASSKGTGTETQYF. The full variable domain, rest sourced from reference TRBV5-1 and TRBJ2-5, is KAGVTQTPRYLIKTRGQQVTLSCSPISGHRSVSWYQQTPGQGLQFLFEYFSETQRNKGNFPGRFSGRQFSNSRSEMNVSTLELGDSALYLCASSKGTGTETQYFGPGTRLLVL.

The chain carries TRBV7-3 and TRBJ2-1; weak D call: TRBD2 (6 bases). Germline-derived CDR1 and CDR2 are SGHTA and FQGTGA. The CDR3 extends over 14 amino acids. Trimming pared 6 bases from V and 6 bases from J, leaving 15 bases between. DNA of the CDR3: TGTGCCAGCAGTTCTAGCGTTCGGTCCAATGAGCAGTTCTTC. Translated: CASSSSVRSNEQFF.

CDR3 sequence (DNA): TGTGCCTGGACCCGGGGGACCGCAGGGATAACTAATGAAAAACTGTTTTTT. It yields the protein CAWTRGTAGITNEKLFF. The V gene is TRBV30, the J gene TRBJ1-4, with D tentatively TRBD1 (5 bases). The CDR3 sequence is 17 residues long. The ends were cut back, 4 bases at V and 1 base at J, with 19 bases in the middle. Germline V gene sequence: CDR1 GTSNPN, CDR2 SVGIG (reference sequence).

This chain connects TRBV7-2 to TRBJ2-5, with a tentative D call TRBD2 (6 bases). V lost 3 bases to trimming and J lost 5 bases, with 16 bases between them. The CDR3 totals 15 residues. Germline V gene lookup returns CDR1 SGHTA and CDR2 FQGNSA. The CDR3 nucleotides are TGTGCCAGCAGCTTCGGGAGCACTCCGGGGGAGACCCAGTACTTC. Translation gives CASSFGSTPGETQYF.

This chain joins TRBV6-1 and TRBJ2-5; a weak D match, TRBD2 (6 bases). TRBJ2-7 matches the DNA end more closely, so the J call is doubtful. There are 15 residues in the CDR3. CDR1 is MNHNS and CDR2 is SASEGT in the germline V gene. The CDR3 region is CASSELIGGPYEQYF. For the CDR3, the DNA is TGTGCCAGCAGTGAGCTGATCGGGGGTCCCTACGAGCAGTACTTC.

This clone turned up a few times. An end of the junction does not agree with germline; a read error may underlie this. The V gene is TRBV4-2, the J gene TRBJ2-3; 9 nucleotides match TRBD2. CDR1 and CDR2 from the germline V gene are LGHNA and YNFKEQ. The CDR3 is 17 residues long. CDR3 nucleotide sequence: TGTGCCCGCAGGGCATTTGCGGGGGGGCAGGATTTGGATACGCAGTATTTT. Translated: CARRAFAGGQDLDTQYF.